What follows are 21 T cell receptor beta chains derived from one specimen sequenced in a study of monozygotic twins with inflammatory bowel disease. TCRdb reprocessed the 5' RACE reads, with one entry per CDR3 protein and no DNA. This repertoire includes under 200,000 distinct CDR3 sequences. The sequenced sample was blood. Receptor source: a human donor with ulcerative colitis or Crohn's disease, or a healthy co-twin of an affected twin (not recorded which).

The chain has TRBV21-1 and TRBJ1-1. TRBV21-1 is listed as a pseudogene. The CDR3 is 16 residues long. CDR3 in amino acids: CASSKKGAQLNTEAFF.

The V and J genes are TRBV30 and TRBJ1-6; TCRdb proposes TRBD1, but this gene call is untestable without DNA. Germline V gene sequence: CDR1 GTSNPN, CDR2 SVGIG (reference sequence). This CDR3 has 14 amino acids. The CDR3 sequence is CAWSSGTGNSPLHF.

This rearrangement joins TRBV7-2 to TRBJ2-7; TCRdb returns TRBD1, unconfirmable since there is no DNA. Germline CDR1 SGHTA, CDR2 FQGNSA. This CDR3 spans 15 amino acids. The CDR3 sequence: CASSLGGGPDYEQYF.

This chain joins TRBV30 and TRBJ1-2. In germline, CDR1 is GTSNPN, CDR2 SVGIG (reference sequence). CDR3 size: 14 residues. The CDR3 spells CAWSRRTTEPGYTF.

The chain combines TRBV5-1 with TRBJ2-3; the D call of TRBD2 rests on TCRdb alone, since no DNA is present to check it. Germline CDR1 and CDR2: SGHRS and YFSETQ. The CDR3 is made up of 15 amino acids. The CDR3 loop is CASSLQGLDPDTQYF.

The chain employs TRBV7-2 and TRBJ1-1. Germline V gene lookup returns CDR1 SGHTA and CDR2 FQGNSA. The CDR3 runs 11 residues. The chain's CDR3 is CASSFGVGAFF.

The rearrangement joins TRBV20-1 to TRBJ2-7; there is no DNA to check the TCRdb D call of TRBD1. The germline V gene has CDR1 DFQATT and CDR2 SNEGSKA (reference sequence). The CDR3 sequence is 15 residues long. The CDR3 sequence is CSARSAGTGPYEQYF.

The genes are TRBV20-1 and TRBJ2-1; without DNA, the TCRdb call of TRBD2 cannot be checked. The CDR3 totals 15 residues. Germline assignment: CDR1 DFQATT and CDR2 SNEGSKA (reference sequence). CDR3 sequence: CSAIYPGLAGNEQFF.

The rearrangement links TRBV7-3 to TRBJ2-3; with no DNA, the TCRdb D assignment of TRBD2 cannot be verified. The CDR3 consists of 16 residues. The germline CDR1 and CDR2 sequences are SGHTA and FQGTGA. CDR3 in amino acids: CASSLLPSGSTDTQYF.

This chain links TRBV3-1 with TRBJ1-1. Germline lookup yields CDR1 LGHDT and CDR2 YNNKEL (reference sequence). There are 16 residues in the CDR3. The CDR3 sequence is CASSPWEGKVNTEAFF.

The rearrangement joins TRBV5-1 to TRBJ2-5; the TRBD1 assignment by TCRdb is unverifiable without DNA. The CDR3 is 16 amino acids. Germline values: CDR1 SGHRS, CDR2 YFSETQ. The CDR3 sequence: CASSLFGTRRQETQYF.

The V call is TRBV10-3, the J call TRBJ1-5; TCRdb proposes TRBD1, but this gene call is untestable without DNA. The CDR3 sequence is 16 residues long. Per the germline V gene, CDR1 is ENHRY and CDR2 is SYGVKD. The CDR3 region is CAISEYRDPSNQPQHF.

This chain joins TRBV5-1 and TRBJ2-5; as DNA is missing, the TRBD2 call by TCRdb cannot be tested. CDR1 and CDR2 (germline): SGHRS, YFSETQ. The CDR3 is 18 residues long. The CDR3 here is CASSLSSSGGRAGETQYF.

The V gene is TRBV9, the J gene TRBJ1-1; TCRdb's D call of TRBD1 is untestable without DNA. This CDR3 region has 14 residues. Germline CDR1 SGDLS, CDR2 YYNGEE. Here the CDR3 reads CASSLQGEDTEAFF.

The chain's CDR3 is CASSRARTSGGETQYF. The genes are TRBV4-2 and TRBJ2-5; TCRdb's D call of TRBD2 is untestable without DNA. In germline, CDR1 is LGHNA, CDR2 YNFKEQ. This CDR3 spans 16 amino acids.

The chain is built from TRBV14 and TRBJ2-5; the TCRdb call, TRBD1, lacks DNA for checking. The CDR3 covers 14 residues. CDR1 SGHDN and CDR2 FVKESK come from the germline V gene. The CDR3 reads CASSQDTVWETQYF.

The CDR3 reads CASSLALGDQPQHF. The chain uses TRBV5-1 and TRBJ1-5; TCRdb calls TRBD1, which cannot be checked without DNA. CDR3 length equals 14 residues. Germline CDR1 is SGHRS and CDR2 is YFSETQ.

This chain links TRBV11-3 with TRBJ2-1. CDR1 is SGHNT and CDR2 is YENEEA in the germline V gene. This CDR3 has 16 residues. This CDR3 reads CASSLESRTAVDEQFF.

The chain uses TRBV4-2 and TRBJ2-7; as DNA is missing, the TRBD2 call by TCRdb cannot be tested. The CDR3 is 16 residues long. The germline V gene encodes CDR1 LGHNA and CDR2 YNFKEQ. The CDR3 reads CASSQDGLAGAYEQYF.

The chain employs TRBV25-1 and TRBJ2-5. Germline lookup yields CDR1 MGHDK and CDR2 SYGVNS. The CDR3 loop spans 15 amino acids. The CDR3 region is CASSEYRPGWETQYF.

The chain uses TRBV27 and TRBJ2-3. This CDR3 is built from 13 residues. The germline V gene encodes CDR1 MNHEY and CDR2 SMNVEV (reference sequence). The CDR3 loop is CASSSYITDTQYF.